This TCR beta chain was captured by sequencing in a study of beta chain features in type 1 diabetes. Study conclusions and caveats: Patients' naive, central memory and Treg TCRB repertoires seemed closer to one another than those of healthy donors. Type 1 diabetes patients had VDJ junctions that carried fewer insertions and more deletions. Among all four CD4+ subsets, Type 1 diabetes patients had TCRB CDR3s that were moderately but significantly shorter.

Remarks on this clone: Antigen: not known.

A single heparinised draw of roughly 120 mL on average was taken per donor. Every sorted population was more than 95% pure. Every isolated RNA sample was fully reverse transcribed, so sequencing captured expressed TCRB transcripts. TCRdb's copy holds only in-frame clones and misses some; the assay was immunoSEQ multiplex PCR. This table has more than 300,000 clones, roughly 9% appearing once. CDR1 LNHDA and CDR2 SQIVND come from the germline V gene (reference sequence). The trim removed 9 bases at V and 0 bases at J, leaving 6 bases unmatched. The CDR3 length is 14 residues. V usage is TRBV19 and J usage is TRBJ2-3; 7 bases match TRBD1. The sequence was collected from a man in his thirties or forties with type 1 diabetes. The sample comprised central memory CD4+ T cells from blood. The chain's CDR3 is CASRSGGSTDTQYF. Here the CDR3 DNA reads TGTGCCAGCAGATCAGGGGGAAGCACAGATACGCAGTATTTT.